The next 23 T cell receptor beta chains were all read from a single sample in a study of blood T cell repertoires in COVID-19. Generated by immunoSEQ multiplex PCR, the TCRdb table keeps only in-frame clones and is missing some. The sample includes about 200,000 clones, 82% of them seen just once. The specimen sequenced was peripheral blood. These receptors originate from a woman in her seventies with COVID-19, enrolled during active disease.

The J gene is TRBJ1-1, the V gene TRBV2; D call uncertain. Trimming removed 4 bases at V and 4 bases at J, with 7 bases between. The CDR3 is 12 amino acids. The germline V gene encodes CDR1 SNHLY and CDR2 FYNNEI. CDR3 residues: CASSARSTEAFF. The CDR3 DNA follows: TGTGCCAGCAGTGCTAGGTCCACTGAAGCTTTCTTT.

The V and J genes are TRBV5-4 and TRBJ2-7, with TRBD1 identical over 9 bases. CDR1 is SGHNT and CDR2 is YYREEE in the germline V gene (reference sequence). This CDR3 has 15 amino acids. J gave up 6 bases and V 1 base, and 8 bases lay outside the gene matches. The CDR3 nucleotides are TGTGCCAGCAGCTTGATACAGGGGGCTTTGGTCGAGCAGTACTTC. Its protein product is CASSLIQGALVEQYF.

This sequence joins TRBV5-4 and TRBJ2-3, with unresolved D. The CDR3 totals 13 residues. V was pared by 4 bases and J by 0 bases, with 6 bases between. CDR1 and CDR2 from the germline V gene are SGHNT and YYREEE (reference sequence). The CDR3 reads CASSLSSTDTQYF. CDR3 bases: TGTGCCAGCAGCCTCTCTAGCACAGATACGCAGTATTTT.

The V and J genes are TRBV19 and TRBJ2-2; D may be TRBD1 (7 bases). Looked up from germline, CDR1 is LNHDA and CDR2 is SQIVND (reference sequence). The CDR3 is 16 amino acids. V gave up 6 bases and J gave up 3 bases, with 17 bases separating them. CDR3 residues: CASRPLEGAHTGELFF. The DNA of the CDR3 is TGTGCCAGTAGACCCTTGGAGGGGGCTCACACCGGGGAGCTGTTTTTT.

The rearrangement links TRBV14 to TRBJ2-5; 7 positions agree with TRBD1. Germline V lookup: CDR1 SGHDN, CDR2 FVKESK. The CDR3 covers 14 residues. J was trimmed by 3 bases and V by 5 bases; bases with no gene match: 6. CDR3 DNA: TGTGCCAGCAGCACTAGACAGGGTAAAGAGACCCAGTACTTC. It yields the protein CASSTRQGKETQYF.

V usage is TRBV5-1 and J usage is TRBJ2-2; possibly TRBD1 for D (6 bases). This CDR3 region has 16 residues. The ends were cut back, 3 bases at V and 4 bases at J, with 16 bases in the middle. Per the germline V gene, CDR1 is SGHRS and CDR2 is YFSETQ. CDR3 DNA: TGCGCCAGCAGCTCAACGCCAGGGGCCTCCACCGGGGAGCTGTTTTTT. The encoded protein is CASSSTPGASTGELFF.

The V and J genes are TRBV5-1 and TRBJ2-3; D uncertain. This CDR3 has 14 residues. The V end was cut by 2 bases, the J end by 0 bases, with 7 bases between. In germline, CDR1 is SGHRS, CDR2 YFSETQ. The CDR3 loop reads CASSFRSSTDTQYF. Here the CDR3 DNA reads TGCGCCAGCAGCTTTCGGTCTAGCACAGATACGCAGTATTTT.

The chain combines TRBV6-5 with TRBJ1-2, with 9 nucleotides matching TRBD1. This CDR3 is 16 amino acids long. Germline loops: CDR1 MNHEY, CDR2 SVGAGI. Germline trimming cut 0 bases from V and 6 bases from J; bases unmatched to any gene: 8. The DNA for the CDR3 is TGTGCCAGCAGTTACTCGATAGGGACAGGGTACAATGGCTACACCTTC. This sequence encodes CASSYSIGTGYNGYTF.

This clone has a single count. The CDR3 DNA is TGTGCCAGCTCACCCATGGGACAGAACAATCAGCCCCAGCATTTT. This encodes CASSPMGQNNQPQHF. The chain couples TRBV18 to TRBJ1-5, with 7 bases that match TRBD1. The CDR3 is 15 amino acids. Per the germline V gene, CDR1 is KGHSH and CDR2 is LQKENI. Trimming cost V 3 bases and J 3 bases; bases outside gene matches: 5.

J is TRBJ2-3 and V is TRBV11-3; D perhaps matches TRBD2 (6 bases). Germline CDR1 is SGHNT and CDR2 is YENEEA. This CDR3 has 15 amino acids. The ends were cut back, 5 bases at V and 1 base at J, with 13 bases in the middle. The chain's CDR3 is CASSPRGSGTDTQYF. CDR3 sequence (DNA): TGTGCCAGCAGCCCTCGGGGGAGCGGCACAGATACGCAGTATTTT.

The chain combines TRBV30 with TRBJ1-1, with 8 bases matching TRBD1. The CDR3 runs to 19 residues. The trim removed 2 bases at V and 0 bases at J, leaving 17 bases unmatched. Germline-derived CDR1 and CDR2 are GTSNPN and SVGIG (reference sequence). The CDR3 region is CAWSRDRLLSGTLNTEAFF. The CDR3, as DNA: TGTGCCTGGAGTCGGGACAGGCTCCTCTCAGGAACTCTGAACACTGAAGCTTTCTTT.

V usage is TRBV5-1 and J usage is TRBJ2-1; D is possibly TRBD2 (7 bases). The germline V gene encodes CDR1 SGHRS and CDR2 YFSETQ. Trimming removed 4 bases from V and 8 bases from J, with 19 bases in between. The CDR3 covers 15 residues. Written as DNA, the CDR3 is TGCGCCAGCAGCGGGGGGGCTAGCAGAAGCGATGAGCAGTTCTTC. It is translated as CASSGGASRSDEQFF.

This clone appeared a single time. The chain joins TRBV6-2 or TRBV6-3 to TRBJ2-1, with a possible D match to TRBD2 (6 bases). V was cut by 2 bases and J by 4 bases, with 15 bases left in between. The CDR3 runs 16 residues. The germline CDR1 and CDR2 sequences are MNHEY and SVGEGT. Here the CDR3 reads CASSYSGRYPYNEQFF. The CDR3 DNA sequence: TGTGCCAGCAGTTACAGCGGGCGGTACCCTTACAATGAGCAGTTCTTC.

The chain joins TRBV29-1 to TRBJ1-1, with 9 positions matching TRBD1. The V gene end was trimmed by 8 bases and the J gene end by 4 bases; junction bases not matched to a gene: 17. CDR3 length: 16 amino acids. Germline V gene lookup returns CDR1 SQVTM and CDR2 ANQGSEA. The CDR3 DNA reads TGCAGCTCCAATAAACCGGGACAGGGATACGGCACTGAAGCTTTCTTT. Amino acid sequence: CSSNKPGQGYGTEAFF.

The chain recombines TRBV5-1 with TRBJ2-2, with a possible D match to TRBD1 (6 bases). CDR3 length equals 16 residues. The germline V gene has CDR1 SGHRS and CDR2 YFSETQ. Trimming removed 0 bases from V and 1 base from J, with 10 bases in between. In DNA form, the CDR3 reads TGCGCCAGCAGCTTGGACCCGGGACAGAACACCGGGGAGCTGTTTTTT. It encodes CASSLDPGQNTGELFF.

This clone occurred once. The chain recombines TRBV30 with TRBJ2-4; 8 bases fit TRBD1. This CDR3 spans 13 amino acids. Germline V gene sequence: CDR1 GTSNPN, CDR2 SVGIG (reference sequence). After removal of 4 bases from V and 7 bases from J, the junction contained 6 bases not matched to a gene. The DNA of the CDR3 is TGTGCCTGGAATACCGACAGGGGTAACATTCAGTACTTC. Its translation: CAWNTDRGNIQYF.

The V gene is TRBV6-5, the J gene TRBJ2-1; 11 bases agree with TRBD2. In germline, CDR1 is MNHEY, CDR2 SVGAGI. The trim removed 6 bases at V and 4 bases at J, leaving 5 bases unmatched. This CDR3 has 15 residues. CDR3: CASRQGLAEYNEQFF. The CDR3 DNA sequence: TGTGCCAGCAGACAGGGACTAGCGGAGTACAATGAGCAGTTCTTC.

The chain recombines TRBV4-2 with TRBJ1-2; 10 bases map to TRBD1. Germline V gene data show CDR1 as LGHNA and CDR2 as YNFKEQ. Trimming took 6 bases from V and 2 from J; bases not matched to a gene: 3. The CDR3 totals 14 residues. This CDR3 reads CASRGGQGNYGYTF. CDR3 nucleotides: TGTGCCAGCAGGGGGGGACAGGGGAACTATGGCTACACCTTC.

This clone came up a few times. The rearrangement uses TRBV18 and TRBJ1-1, with D unclear. With 2 bases removed from V and 3 bases from J, the gap between germline ends came to 13 bases. CDR1 and CDR2 (germline): KGHSH, LQKENI. The CDR3 has 15 residues. CDR3 residues: CASSPFRWGDTEAFF. The CDR3 DNA follows: TGTGCCAGCTCACCATTTAGGTGGGGAGACACTGAAGCTTTCTTT.

The chain uses TRBV19 and TRBJ2-3, with TRBD2 matching over 14 bases. From germline, CDR1 is LNHDA and CDR2 SQIVND (reference sequence). After removal of 5 bases from V and 4 bases from J, the junction contained 8 bases not matched to a gene. This CDR3 comprises 17 residues. The chain's CDR3 is CASSSRTSGRWSDTQYF. CDR3 bases: TGTGCCAGTAGTTCCCGGACTAGCGGGAGGTGGTCAGATACGCAGTATTTT. Drawing the rest from reference TRBV19 and TRBJ2-3, the complete variable domain is DGGITQSPKYLFRKEGQNVTLSCEQNLNHDAMYWYRQDPGQGLRLIYYSQIVNDFQKGDIAEGYSVSREKKESFPLTVTSAQKNPTAFYLCASSSRTSGRWSDTQYFGPGTRLTVL.

The chain uses TRBV7-2 and TRBJ2-5; 9 bases map to TRBD1. The V gene end was trimmed by 1 base and the J gene end by 5 bases; junction bases not matched to a gene: 8. This CDR3 contains 16 residues. CDR1 is SGHTA and CDR2 is FQGNSA in the germline V gene. As DNA, the CDR3 is TGTGCCAGCAGCTTAGTGGGGACAGGGAATTATGAGACCCAGTACTTC. This translates into CASSLVGTGNYETQYF.

The chain uses TRBV27 and TRBJ2-1; no firm D call. V was cut by 7 bases and J by 5 bases, with 18 bases left in between. This CDR3 has 15 amino acids. Germline CDR1 MNHEY, CDR2 SMNVEV (reference sequence). The CDR3 sequence: CASKKALSIDNEQFF. The CDR3 nucleotides are TGTGCCAGCAAAAAAGCCTTATCGATTGACAATGAGCAGTTCTTC.

The V gene is TRBV24-1, the J gene TRBJ1-1, with D tentatively TRBD1 (6 bases). This CDR3 spans 15 amino acids. CDR1 is KGHDR and CDR2 is SFDVKD in the germline V gene. V lost 4 bases, J lost 3 bases, and 14 bases lay in between. CDR3 loop: CATSDATGGDTEAFF. The DNA for the CDR3 is TGTGCCACCAGTGACGCGACAGGTGGGGACACTGAAGCTTTCTTT.